Below, one T cell receptor (beta chain) is given with its context. A quantity of about 0.5 to 1 ug RNA underwent reverse transcription using random hexamers. From the immunoSEQ multiplex PCR reads, TCRdb called clonotypes with MiXCR, one entry per CDR3 protein. The top ten clones hold roughly 0.093% of a sample with under 200,000 distinct CDR3 sequences, approximately 96% of them seen once. These data originate in a study of CD8 T cells in Susac syndrome. Trimming shortened V by 4 bases and J by 0 bases, and 13 bases separated the two germline ends. Germline lookup yields CDR1 SEHNR and CDR2 FQNEAQ (reference sequence). CDR3 size: 16 residues. CD8+ and CD4+ T cells were negatively isolated; TEMRA cells were FACS-enriched.

The rearrangement links TRBV7-9 to TRBJ1-5; no clear D gene. This receptor was identified in a human donor with Susac syndrome. Sequenced sample: CD4+ T cells from PBMCs. DNA for the CDR3: TGTGCCAGCAGCTCCGGGGAGGGATTTAGCAATCAGCCCCAGCATTTT. Protein: CASSSGEGFSNQPQHF.